A single sample gave rise to the 9 T cell receptor beta chains below, sequenced in a study of cytomegalovirus exposure and HLA in healthy donors. The PCR used 60 Vbeta and 13 Jbeta primers. Using immunoSEQ multiplex PCR, the repertoire was profiled, and TCRdb retains in-frame clones only, with some absent. Counted here are about 130,000 clones, over 70% occurring once; the ten biggest clones make up 2.1%. The specimen was PBMCs. These receptors were collected from a woman in her 40s in good health and CMV-seropositive.

V is TRBV4-2 and J is TRBJ2-2, with a weak D call TRBD1 (6 bases). The V and J ends lost 0 bases and 4 bases respectively, with 30 bases between them. This CDR3 contains 22 residues. CDR1 and CDR2 from the germline V gene are LGHNA and YNFKEQ. The CDR3: CASSQEKPRLAVLKGGTGELFF. The CDR3 nucleotides read TGTGCCAGCAGCCAAGAGAAGCCCCGGTTGGCAGTTCTAAAAGGGGGCACCGGGGAGCTGTTTTTT.

The chain combines TRBV7-9 with TRBJ2-5; no firm D call. The CDR3 extends over 15 amino acids. Between the trimmed V and J ends, which lost 1 base and 3 bases, there was a span of 12 bases. CDR1 and CDR2 (germline): SEHNR, FQNEAQ (reference sequence). For the CDR3, the DNA is TGTGCCAGCAGCTTAGTCTTGGCAGAAAAAGAGACCCAGTACTTC. Protein sequence: CASSLVLAEKETQYF.

The gene calls are TRBV11-1 and TRBJ1-2; the D is unclear. The CDR3 covers 13 residues. Germline V gene lookup returns CDR1 SGHAT and CDR2 FQDESV (reference sequence). V lost 6 bases, J lost 3 bases, and 11 bases lay in between. The CDR3 here is CASSPREDYGYTF. CDR3 sequence (DNA): TGTGCCAGCAGTCCACGGGAGGACTATGGCTACACCTTC.

The chain links TRBV5-3 to TRBJ1-2; perhaps TRBD1 as D (6 bases). TRBV5-3 counts as an open reading frame of uncertain function. V dropped 2 bases and J dropped 4 bases, with 9 bases sitting between them. This CDR3 spans 13 amino acids. The DNA for the CDR3 is TGTGCCAGAAGCTTTACAGGGATCTATGGCTACACCTTC. Translating it yields CARSFTGIYGYTF.

As regards this clone: The sample has other DNA sequences that encode this CDR3 too. CDR3 amino acids: CSASDSTEAFF. The CDR3 DNA reads TGCAGTGCTAGTGACAGCACTGAAGCTTTCTTT. The rearrangement joins TRBV20-1 to TRBJ1-1; TRBD1 might be the D (5 bases). Trimming took off 3 bases at V and 4 bases at J, with 6 bases between the two ends. Germline lookup yields CDR1 DFQATT and CDR2 SNEGSKA (reference sequence). The CDR3 consists of 11 residues.

This clone was picked up a small number of times. V usage is TRBV27 and J usage is TRBJ1-3; D perhaps matches TRBD1 (5 bases). This CDR3 contains 13 residues. V gave up 2 bases and J gave up 9 bases, with 11 bases separating them. Germline assignment: CDR1 MNHEY and CDR2 SMNVEV (reference sequence). The CDR3: CASSLTPGGTIYF. CDR3 bases: TGTGCCAGCAGTTTAACCCCCGGGGGCACCATATATTTT.

The V and J genes are TRBV7-8 and TRBJ1-1; 10 bases map to TRBD1. Trimming took 4 bases from V and 13 from J; bases not matched to a gene: 3. This CDR3 has 11 residues. The germline gives CDR1 SGHVS, CDR2 FQNEAQ. The CDR3 loop is CASSSRDRGFF. The CDR3 DNA follows: TGTGCCAGCAGCTCCCGGGACAGGGGTTTCTTT.

The chain joins TRBV6-5 to TRBJ1-5; D may be TRBD1 (5 bases). The germline V and J ends were trimmed by 0 bases and 2 bases, with 8 bases remaining between them. CDR1 and CDR2 (germline): MNHEY, SVGAGI. This CDR3 contains 15 residues. The CDR3 reads CASSYSVRGNQPQHF. The CDR3 DNA follows: TGTGCCAGCAGTTACTCGGTCAGGGGCAATCAGCCCCAGCATTTT.

The V and J genes are TRBV7-3 and TRBJ1-3, with D perhaps TRBD1 (6 bases). The V end lost 6 bases, the J end lost 4 bases, and 10 bases lay between the germline ends. The CDR3 contains 13 residues. Germline V CDR1 and CDR2: SGHTA, FQGTGA. CDR3 bases: TGTGCCAGCAGTTATCAGGGGGGAAACACCATATATTTT. Protein sequence: CASSYQGGNTIYF.